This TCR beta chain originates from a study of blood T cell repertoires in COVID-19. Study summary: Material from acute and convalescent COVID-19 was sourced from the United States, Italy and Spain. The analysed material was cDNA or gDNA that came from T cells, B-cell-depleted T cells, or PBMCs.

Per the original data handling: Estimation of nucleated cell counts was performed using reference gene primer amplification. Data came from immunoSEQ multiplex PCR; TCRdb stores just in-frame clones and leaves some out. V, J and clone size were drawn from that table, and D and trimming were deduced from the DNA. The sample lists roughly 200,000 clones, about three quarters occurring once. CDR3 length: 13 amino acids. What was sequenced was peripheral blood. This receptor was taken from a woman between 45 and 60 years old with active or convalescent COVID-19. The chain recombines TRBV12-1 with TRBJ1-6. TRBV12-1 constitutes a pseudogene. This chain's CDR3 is CASSPGSQSPLHF. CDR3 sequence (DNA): TGTGCCAGCAGCCCCGGGTCCCAATCACCCCTCCACTTT.